These 10 T cell receptor beta chains were sequenced from one sample in a study of blood T cell repertoires in COVID-19. Here immunoSEQ multiplex PCR was the method, and the copy in TCRdb shows in-frame clones only, minus some. Here the sample spans approximately 190,000 clones, 84% being singletons. The sequencing input was PBMCs or T cells enriched from blood (not recorded which). Receptors were obtained from a woman in her twenties or thirties who had been exposed to COVID-19.

The gene calls are TRBV5-1 and TRBJ2-1; 10 bases align to TRBD2. In germline, CDR1 is SGHRS, CDR2 YFSETQ. The CDR3 is made up of 17 amino acids. The junction had 9 bases not matched to a gene; V was cut back by 0 bases and J by 6 bases. CDR3 DNA: TGCGCCAGCAGCTTGGCCCCAGCGGGGGGGCCTCGCAATGAGCAGTTCTTC. Its protein is CASSLAPAGGPRNEQFF.

The J gene is TRBJ1-1, the V gene TRBV6-2 or TRBV6-3; D perhaps matches TRBD1 (5 bases). This CDR3 has 13 residues. Germline V gene data show CDR1 as MNHEY and CDR2 as SVGEGT. Trimming cost V 6 bases and J 5 bases, with 13 bases left between them. For the CDR3, the DNA is TGTGCCAGCAGCCCTACAGGCTCGACTGAAGCTTTCTTT. The encoded protein is CASSPTGSTEAFF.

V gene TRBV29-1 combines with J gene TRBJ1-1; D is unresolved. Per germline, CDR1 SQVTM and CDR2 ANQGSEA. V lost 4 bases, J lost 5 bases, and 11 bases lay in between. This CDR3 contains 12 residues. CDR3 sequence: CSVGQVRTEAFF. As DNA, the CDR3 is TGCAGCGTTGGGCAGGTCAGAACTGAAGCTTTCTTT.

The rearrangement joins TRBV5-1 to TRBJ2-5, with 8 bases fitting TRBD1. The CDR3 spans 14 residues. CDR1 SGHRS and CDR2 YFSETQ come from the germline V gene. J gave up 2 bases and V 1 base, and 1 base lay outside the gene matches. The CDR3 is CASSLQGAQETQYF. CDR3 nucleotides: TGCGCCAGCAGCTTGCAGGGGGCTCAAGAGACCCAGTACTTC.

This sequence joins TRBV5-1 and TRBJ1-1; tentative D call: TRBD1 (6 bases). This CDR3 is built from 15 residues. The V gene's germline CDR1 is SGHRS and CDR2 YFSETQ. V was clipped by 0 bases and J by 5 bases, with 14 bases between them. The CDR3 loop reads CASSLAQRGGTEAFF. In DNA form, the CDR3 reads TGCGCCAGCAGCTTGGCCCAAAGGGGGGGTACTGAAGCTTTCTTT.

The chain combines TRBV11-2 with TRBJ2-7; TRBD2 is a possible D gene (6 bases). Germline CDR1 is SGHAT and CDR2 is FQNNGV. The V and J ends lost 3 bases and 4 bases respectively, with 13 bases between them. The CDR3 loop spans 14 amino acids. This CDR3 is CASSLETGEYEQYF. The CDR3 nucleotides read TGTGCCAGCAGCTTGGAGACGGGGGAATACGAGCAGTACTTC.

This clone was recorded only once. The genes are TRBV5-1 and TRBJ2-2, with a possible D match to TRBD2 (6 bases). Trimming took 0 bases from V and 5 from J, leaving 14 bases between them. The CDR3 extends over 16 amino acids. Germline CDR1 is SGHRS and CDR2 is YFSETQ. CDR3 coding DNA: TGCGCCAGCAGCTTGGATTCAGGCGGGGTAACCGGGGAGCTGTTTTTT. Its protein is CASSLDSGGVTGELFF. Variable domain in full (rest from reference TRBV5-1 and TRBJ2-2): KAGVTQTPRYLIKTRGQQVTLSCSPISGHRSVSWYQQTPGQGLQFLFEYFSETQRNKGNFPGRFSGRQFSNSRSEMNVSTLELGDSALYLCASSLDSGGVTGELFFGEGSRLTVL.

The genes are TRBV14 and TRBJ1-2; a weak D match, TRBD1 (5 bases). Trimming pared 4 bases from V and 4 bases from J, leaving 16 bases between. CDR1 is SGHDN, CDR2 FVKESK, per germline. The CDR3 is 15 amino acids. The CDR3 sequence: CASSRTSGGLYGYTF. As DNA, the CDR3 is TGTGCCAGCAGCCGGACAAGTGGCGGTCTCTATGGCTACACCTTC.

The chain couples TRBV25-1 to TRBJ2-7, with 14 positions matching TRBD2. Germline lookup yields CDR1 MGHDK and CDR2 SYGVNS. The V gene end was trimmed by 0 bases and the J gene end by 4 bases; junction bases not matched to a gene: 5. The CDR3 covers 17 residues. CDR3 protein: CASSEYFGTSGGYEQYF. CDR3 in DNA: TGTGCCAGCAGTGAATATTTTGGGACTAGCGGGGGTTACGAGCAGTACTTC.

This clone came up once. This rearrangement joins TRBV7-9 to TRBJ1-1; D remains unclear. Trimming removed 4 bases from V and 0 bases from J, with 3 bases in between. This CDR3 spans 12 amino acids. Germline V gives CDR1 SEHNR, CDR2 FQNEAQ (reference sequence). CDR3 sequence reads: CASSSMNTEAFF. In nucleotides, the CDR3 is TGTGCCAGCAGCTCAATGAACACTGAAGCTTTCTTT.